This T cell receptor (beta chain) originates from a study of early T cells in non-severe SARS-CoV-2 infection. Study-level background: With bulk RNA from unsorted whole blood as input, sequencing yielded unpaired chains. General study points: Using VDJdb, the matching emphasized anti-spike CD8 responses while missing private and CD4 specificities.

As part of library construction, unique molecular identifiers were attached to individual cDNA molecules. TCRdb fed the 5' RACE reads into MiXCR, producing one record per CDR3 protein. The table has 75,000 or so distinct CDR3 sequences, 12% seen once; the top ten hold roughly 7%. Germline values: CDR1 SGDLS, CDR2 YYNGEE. The CDR3 loop spans 15 amino acids. The ends lost 0 bases at V and 0 bases at J; junction bases unmatched: 0. This clonotype has at least ten counts. What it binds is not known. The sequencing sample was made of whole blood. This TCR was recovered from an adult who was a healthcare worker with PCR-confirmed SARS-CoV-2 infection or an uninfected control (not recorded which). The chain employs TRBV9 and TRBJ2-3; 8 positions match TRBD2. The CDR3 region is CASSVGGRSTDTQYF. The CDR3 DNA reads as TGTGCCAGCAGCGTAGGCGGGAGGAGCACAGATACGCAGTATTTT.